The 10 T cell receptor beta chains below were found in one sample sequenced in a study of T-cell reconstitution after alpha-beta-depleted transplantation in children. Unique molecular identifiers were used to barcode this TCRbeta library. MiXCR, applied by TCRdb to the PCR reads, yields one record per CDR3 protein. The sample lists about 980,000 distinct CDR3 sequences, under 30% seen once, with roughly 27% in the top ten. Sample: PBMCs, mostly from graft donor cells, taken 360 days after TCRalphabeta/CD19-depleted stem cell transplant. The source is a boy younger than two who had a stem cell transplant for SCID, so the T cells may come from the graft donor.

This clonotype was seen a few times. V is TRBV4-1 and J is TRBJ2-2, with 7 bases lining up with TRBD1. The germline V gene encodes CDR1 MGHRA and CDR2 YSYEKL. The CDR3 covers 14 residues. V shed 0 bases and J 8 bases; nucleotides not matched to a gene: 3. The CDR3 is CASSQERGPGELFF. For the CDR3, the DNA is TGCGCCAGCAGCCAAGAGAGGGGGCCAGGGGAGCTGTTTTTT.

V and J are TRBV7-9 and TRBJ1-1, with D possibly TRBD1 on 5 matching bases. The CDR3 totals 15 residues. CDR1 is SEHNR, CDR2 FQNEAQ, per germline (reference sequence). V dropped 2 bases and J dropped 4 bases, with 14 bases sitting between them. The DNA for the CDR3 is TGTGCCAGCAGCTTATTGCACGGGACCTCCACTGAAGCTTTCTTT. It is translated as CASSLLHGTSTEAFF.

This clonotype was detected only a few times. The chain is built from TRBV3-1 and TRBJ1-1; 8 bases align to TRBD1. Germline V gives CDR1 LGHDT, CDR2 YNNKEL (reference sequence). The CDR3 length is 16 residues. Losses at the gene ends were 1 base for V and 3 bases for J; bases not matched to a gene: 7. CDR3 in amino acids: CASSQGTTGGDTEAFF. The CDR3 nucleotides are TGTGCCAGCAGCCAAGGGACCACAGGGGGTGACACTGAAGCTTTCTTT.

The CDR3 spells CASSQVEGFRNTEAFF. CDR3 DNA sequence: TGCGCCAGCAGCCAGGTCGAAGGATTTAGGAACACTGAAGCTTTCTTT. The chain employs TRBV4-3 and TRBJ1-1; D is undetermined. The CDR3 is 16 residues long. Per the germline V gene, CDR1 is LGHNA and CDR2 is YSLEER. The V end was cut by 3 bases, the J end by 1 base, with 15 bases between.

The chain employs TRBV6-5 and TRBJ1-1; D gene ambiguous. This CDR3 is 14 amino acids long. The ends were cut back, 4 bases at V and 1 base at J, with 10 bases in the middle. Germline CDR1 and CDR2: MNHEY and SVGAGI. The CDR3 sequence is CASSLGLGNTEAFF. The CDR3 DNA reads as TGTGCCAGCAGTTTGGGCCTGGGGAACACTGAAGCTTTCTTT.

The chain uses TRBV20-1 and TRBJ2-7, with no clear D. Germline CDR1 DFQATT, CDR2 SNEGSKA (reference sequence). The V end lost 5 bases, the J end lost 3 bases, and 14 bases lay between the germline ends. The CDR3 contains 13 residues. The CDR3 DNA sequence: TGCAGTGCTCAGGAATCCCCCCTCTACGAGCAGTACTTC. This gives the protein CSAQESPLYEQYF.

The chain couples TRBV7-9 to TRBJ2-1, with D maybe TRBD2 (6 bases). Deletions cut 5 bases from V and 9 bases from J, with 11 bases between. The CDR3 totals 12 residues. Germline CDR1 is SEHNR and CDR2 is FQNEAQ (reference sequence). CDR3 DNA sequence: TGTGCCAGCAGCCCGACTAGTACTGAGCAGTTCTTC. Amino acids: CASSPTSTEQFF.

A few counts support this clonotype. Here the CDR3 DNA reads TGTGCCAGCTTGAGGAGCACAGATACGCAGTATTTT. Its protein product is CASLRSTDTQYF. This chain connects TRBV5-5 to TRBJ2-3; no firm D call. The germline gives CDR1 SGHKS, CDR2 YYEKEE (reference sequence). Trimming left V 7 bases short and J 0 bases short, with 6 bases between. CDR3 length: 12 amino acids.

The sample holds a few counts of this clonotype. J is TRBJ1-1 and V is TRBV20-1; 9 bases fit TRBD1. Germline CDR1 reads DFQATT; CDR2 reads SNEGSKA (reference sequence). J lost 4 bases, V lost 1 base, and 4 bases had no gene match. This CDR3 comprises 14 residues. In nucleotides, the CDR3 is TGCAGTGCTAGAGGGGACAGGGTCGGCACTGAAGCTTTCTTT. This codes for CSARGDRVGTEAFF.

This clonotype was recorded a few times. The chain is built from TRBV19 and TRBJ2-3, with D unresolved. The CDR3 runs 14 residues. V shed 2 bases and J shed 0 bases, with 6 bases lying between them. From germline, CDR1 is LNHDA and CDR2 SQIVND (reference sequence). The CDR3 nucleotides are TGTGCCAGTAGTATACGGCAGAGCACAGATACGCAGTATTTT. It translates to CASSIRQSTDTQYF. Full variable domain (missing parts from reference TRBV19 and TRBJ2-3): DGGITQSPKYLFRKEGQNVTLSCEQNLNHDAMYWYRQDPGQGLRLIYYSQIVNDFQKGDIAEGYSVSREKKESFPLTVTSAQKNPTAFYLCASSIRQSTDTQYFGPGTRLTVL.